Shown below are 13 T cell receptor beta chains from a single sample sequenced in a study of T-cell reconstitution after alpha-beta-depleted transplantation in children. Unique molecular identifiers were used to barcode this TCRbeta library. Via MiXCR, TCRdb re-called the PCR reads, giving one row per CDR3 protein. The table records 200,000 to 250,000 distinct CDR3 sequences, around 11% of them present only once. The material was PBMCs from the stem cell graft donor, obtained from the stem cell graft. Source of these receptors: a human donor who donated a stem cell graft to a child with acute lymphoblastic leukemia.

At least ten counts were recorded for this clonotype. The rearrangement joins TRBV7-8 to TRBJ2-5; D assignment may be TRBD1 or TRBD2 (5 bases each). Between the trimmed V and J ends, which lost 3 bases and 4 bases, there was a span of 18 bases. Germline CDR1 and CDR2: SGHVS and FQNEAQ. This CDR3 region has 16 residues. Written as DNA, the CDR3 is TGTGCCAGCAGCTTCGGGACGTCCCTAGGACTAGAGACCCAGTACTTC. Translation: CASSFGTSLGLETQYF.

The rearrangement links TRBV30 to TRBJ1-4, with D possibly matching TRBD1 (6 bases). Per germline, CDR1 GTSNPN and CDR2 SVGIG (reference sequence). The CDR3 extends over 15 amino acids. The V end lost 3 bases, the J end lost 0 bases, and 11 bases lay between the germline ends. CDR3 coding DNA: TGTGCCTGGAGCTTTGGGACACCAACTAATGAAAAACTGTTTTTT. Translating gives CAWSFGTPTNEKLFF.

This clonotype was found many times. The V call is TRBV28, the J call TRBJ2-6; D is ambiguous. Germline CDR1 reads MDHEN; CDR2 reads SYDVKM. The CDR3 covers 18 residues. Trimming shortened V by 1 base and J by 0 bases, and 13 bases separated the two germline ends. CDR3 sequence: CASSLYRVTHSGANVLTF. CDR3 bases: TGTGCCAGCAGTTTATATAGGGTTACCCACTCTGGGGCCAACGTCCTGACTTTC.

In this sample, this clonotype turned up a few times. The J gene is TRBJ2-1, the V gene TRBV12-3 or TRBV12-4; TRBD1 might be the D (6 bases). CDR3 size: 17 residues. V was cut by 4 bases and J by 4 bases, with 20 bases left in between. The CDR3 nucleotides read TGTGCCAGCAGTTCCCGGACCCAACAGGGAAATTACAATGAGCAGTTCTTC. It specifies CASSSRTQQGNYNEQFF.

A remark on this clonotype: Possible read error: a much larger clone is one base away. The gene calls are TRBV7-3 and TRBJ2-2; maybe TRBD2 (6 bases). V lost 3 bases to trimming and J lost 7 bases, with 12 bases between them. Germline assignment: CDR1 SGHTA and CDR2 FQGTGA. This CDR3 has 14 amino acids. CDR3 in DNA: TGTGCCAGCAGCTTGGGTCCAGCGGGCGGGGAGCTGTTTTTT. This gives the protein CASSLGPAGGELFF. Using reference TRBV7-3 and TRBJ2-2 for the parts outside the CDR3, the full variable domain is GAGVSQTPSNKVTEKGKYVELRCDPISGHTALYWYRQSLGQGPEFLIYFQGTGAADDSGLPNDRFFAVRPEGSVSTLKIQRTERGDSAVYLCASSLGPAGGELFFGEGSRLTVL.

This clonotype came up many times. The chain joins TRBV5-1 to TRBJ2-1, with 7 nucleotides matching TRBD2. This CDR3 is built from 15 residues. The V and J ends lost 4 bases and 9 bases, in that order; junction bases with no gene match: 13. The V gene's germline CDR1 is SGHRS and CDR2 YFSETQ. Written as DNA, the CDR3 is TGCGCCAGCAGCCGCGTGGGGGGGGGAGGTGGTGAGCAGTTCTTC. This gives the protein CASSRVGGGGGEQFF.

This clonotype appeared many times. The CDR3 is CAIRYRAQETQYF. In DNA, the CDR3 is TGTGCCATCAGGTACAGGGCGCAAGAGACCCAGTACTTC. The chain links TRBV10-3 to TRBJ2-5; a weak D match, TRBD1 (6 bases). V was clipped by 6 bases and J by 2 bases, with 10 bases between them. Germline V lookup: CDR1 ENHRY, CDR2 SYGVKD. CDR3 length: 13 residues.

The sample holds many counts of this clonotype. The V gene is TRBV7-3, the J gene TRBJ2-6; unclear D gene. The ends were cut back, 6 bases at V and 4 bases at J, with 7 bases in the middle. Germline V gives CDR1 SGHTA, CDR2 FQGTGA. The CDR3 extends over 13 amino acids. The CDR3 here is CASRYSGANVLTF. DNA of the CDR3: TGTGCCAGCAGGTACTCCGGGGCCAACGTCCTGACTTTC.

This clonotype was counted at least ten times. This chain links TRBV7-2 with TRBJ2-1; D remains unclear. The CDR3 covers 16 residues. The germline CDR1 and CDR2 sequences are SGHTA and FQGNSA. Trimming took off 0 bases at V and 0 bases at J, with 9 bases between the two ends. CDR3 amino acids: CASSLAIASSYNEQFF. The CDR3 DNA is TGTGCCAGCAGCTTAGCGATAGCCAGCTCCTACAATGAGCAGTTCTTC.

This clonotype was seen many times. This chain links TRBV28 with TRBJ2-5, with D possibly matching TRBD2 (5 bases). Germline CDR1 and CDR2: MDHEN and SYDVKM. The CDR3 is made up of 13 amino acids. Between the trimmed V and J ends, which lost 6 bases and 5 bases, there was a span of 13 bases. The CDR3 loop is CASSTLAGETQYF. For the CDR3, the DNA is TGTGCCAGCAGCACCCTCGCGGGCGAGACCCAGTACTTC. The full variable domain, in which reference TRBV28 and TRBJ2-5 provide the parts outside the CDR3, is DVKVTQSSRYLVKRTGEKVFLECVQDMDHENMFWYRQDPGLGLRLIYFSYDVKMKEKGDIPEGYSVSREKKERFSLILESASTNQTSMYLCASSTLAGETQYFGPGTRLLVL.

This clonotype was detected many times. The V gene is TRBV28, the J gene TRBJ2-1; D ambiguous. Trimming pared 3 bases from V and 5 bases from J, leaving 17 bases between. Germline CDR1 MDHEN, CDR2 SYDVKM. The CDR3 loop spans 16 amino acids. CDR3 sequence (DNA): TGTGCCAGCAGTTTCGCGCCCGGCCATTTGGACAATGAGCAGTTCTTC. Its protein is CASSFAPGHLDNEQFF.

This clonotype has ten or more counts. The V call is TRBV5-6, the J call TRBJ1-2; 7 bases are a match to TRBD1. The germline V gene has CDR1 SGHDT and CDR2 YYEEEE. The CDR3 has 14 residues. V shed 5 bases and J 6 bases; nucleotides not matched to a gene: 10. The CDR3 DNA reads TGTGCCAGCAGTCCAACAGGGGATTTTCATGGCTACACCTTC. It codes for CASSPTGDFHGYTF.

The rearrangement joins TRBV27 to TRBJ2-1; D perhaps matches TRBD1 (5 bases). Germline V CDR1 and CDR2: MNHEY, SMNVEV (reference sequence). With 5 bases removed from V and 3 bases from J, the gap between germline ends came to 17 bases. The CDR3 loop spans 16 amino acids. CDR3 bases: TGTGCCAGCAGTCCCTCCCGGCAGGGTATCTACAATGAGCAGTTCTTC. It specifies CASSPSRQGIYNEQFF.